Listed below are T cell receptor beta chains from one sample, sequenced in a study of somatic mutations in cytotoxic T cells in rheumatoid arthritis. Only in-frame clones appear in the TCRdb table, and some are missing; sequencing was by immunoSEQ multiplex PCR. This table holds tens of thousands of clones, approximately 80% found once. Source material: CD8+ T cells sorted from blood. The receptors derive from a middle-aged man in good health. The CDR3 runs from the conserved cysteine through the conserved F or W. A D gene is named only where the DNA matches it firmly. Rows give clone size only sometimes, using once, few, many, or a class for an expanded clone.

d_call: -; clone_size: few; v_call: TRBV9; j_call: TRBJ1-1; cdr3_nt: TGTGCCAGCAGGGACGTCCAGGGGATGAACACTGAAGCTTTCTTT; cdr3_aa: CASRDVQGMNTEAFF
d_call: -; clone_size: -; v_call: TRBV30; j_call: TRBJ1-1; cdr3_nt: TGTGCCTGGAGTTGGGGGGACACTGAAGCTTTCTTT; cdr3_aa: CAWSWGDTEAFF
d_call: -; clone_size: -; v_call: TRBV4-1; j_call: TRBJ1-5; cdr3_nt: TGCGCCAGCAGAGAAGAACCCGGGTTGTCGAATCAGCCCCAGCATTTT; cdr3_aa: CASREEPGLSNQPQHF
d_call: -; clone_size: -; v_call: TRBV7-2; j_call: TRBJ2-2; cdr3_nt: TGTGCCAGCAGGCCTTTAAGCGGGGAGCTGTTTTTT; cdr3_aa: CASRPLSGELFF
d_call: TRBD2; clone_size: -; v_call: TRBV6-1; j_call: TRBJ2-7; cdr3_nt: TGTGCCAGCAGTGAAGCGCGGGAGACCTACGAGCAGTACTTC; cdr3_aa: CASSEARETYEQYF
d_call: -; clone_size: -; v_call: TRBV28; j_call: TRBJ1-2; cdr3_nt: TGTGCCAGCAGTTTTGGTTCCCCACCGGGTTATGACTACACCTTC; cdr3_aa: CASSFGSPPGYDYTF
d_call: TRBD2; clone_size: -; v_call: TRBV15; j_call: TRBJ2-3; cdr3_nt: TGTGCCACCGGGAGGGCCGGGACAGATACGCAGTATTTT; cdr3_aa: CATGRAGTDTQYF
d_call: TRBD2; clone_size: -; v_call: TRBV7-9; j_call: TRBJ2-3; cdr3_nt: TGTGCCAGCAGCACACGGACTAGCGGGAGCACAGATACGCAGTATTTT; cdr3_aa: CASSTRTSGSTDTQYF
d_call: TRBD1; clone_size: -; v_call: TRBV6-5; j_call: TRBJ1-2; cdr3_nt: TGTGCCAGCAGCCGGGACAGGGGAATAGATGGCTACACCTTC; cdr3_aa: CASSRDRGIDGYTF
d_call: -; clone_size: -; v_call: TRBV27; j_call: TRBJ2-7; cdr3_nt: TGTGCCAGCAGTTTAACGGGGGAAATAGCCCAGTACTTC; cdr3_aa: CASSLTGEIAQYF
d_call: TRBD1; clone_size: few; v_call: TRBV6-5; j_call: TRBJ1-5; cdr3_nt: TGTGCCAGCAGTTACGGACAGGAGAATCAGCCCCAGCATTTT; cdr3_aa: CASSYGQENQPQHF
d_call: -; clone_size: -; v_call: TRBV9; j_call: TRBJ2-1; cdr3_nt: TGTGCCAGCAGCGTCACTAGCTCAGGGGAGCAGTTCTTC; cdr3_aa: CASSVTSSGEQFF
d_call: -; clone_size: -; v_call: TRBV28; j_call: TRBJ2-3; cdr3_nt: TGTGCCAGCAGTTTACTTAGCTTCTCGAGCACAGATACGCAGTATTTT; cdr3_aa: CASSLLSFSSTDTQYF
d_call: -; clone_size: -; v_call: TRBV13; j_call: TRBJ2-7; cdr3_nt: TGTGCCAGCAGCTTATGGACCCCCGAGCAGTACTTC; cdr3_aa: CASSLWTPEQYF
d_call: -; clone_size: -; v_call: TRBV13; j_call: TRBJ2-1; cdr3_nt: TGTGCCAGCACCCCAGAGAACACCCAGTGGTACAATGAGCAGTTCTTC; cdr3_aa: CASTPENTQWYNEQFF
d_call: -; clone_size: -; v_call: TRBV4-3; j_call: TRBJ2-1; cdr3_nt: TGCGCCAGCAGCCAACCCCAGGGCCGCGAAGGCTTCAATGAGCAGTTCTTC; cdr3_aa: CASSQPQGREGFNEQFF
d_call: TRBD1; clone_size: -; v_call: TRBV7-9; j_call: TRBJ1-2; cdr3_nt: TGTGCCAGCAGCTTTGGGGCGCAGGGGGTGAGAGGCTACACCTTC; cdr3_aa: CASSFGAQGVRGYTF
d_call: -; clone_size: -; v_call: TRBV19; j_call: TRBJ2-7; cdr3_nt: TGTGCCAGTAGTATTAGCGGCAACTCCTACGAGCAGTACTTC; cdr3_aa: CASSISGNSYEQYF
d_call: -; clone_size: -; v_call: TRBV7-9; j_call: TRBJ1-1; cdr3_nt: TGTGCCAGCAGCTTAGCGATGGCAGACACTGAAGCTTTCTTT; cdr3_aa: CASSLAMADTEAFF
d_call: TRBD2; clone_size: -; v_call: TRBV7-9; j_call: TRBJ2-5; cdr3_nt: TGTGCCAGCAGCCCACCGGATCTAGCGGGACAAGAGACCCAGTACTTC; cdr3_aa: CASSPPDLAGQETQYF
d_call: -; clone_size: -; v_call: TRBV29-1; j_call: TRBJ1-3; cdr3_nt: TGCAGCGTTGATGGGGATAACGGAAACACCATATATTTT; cdr3_aa: CSVDGDNGNTIYF
d_call: TRBD1; clone_size: -; v_call: TRBV28; j_call: TRBJ1-2; cdr3_nt: TGTGCCGTTCGCCAAGGGGGCGGCGGCTACACCTTC; cdr3_aa: CAVRQGGGGYTF
d_call: TRBD2; clone_size: -; v_call: TRBV5-4; j_call: TRBJ2-1; cdr3_nt: TGTGCCAGCAGCTCGGGACTAGACTACAATGAGCAGTTCTTC; cdr3_aa: CASSSGLDYNEQFF
d_call: -; clone_size: -; v_call: TRBV23-1; j_call: TRBJ2-7; cdr3_nt: TGCGCCAGCAGCCCAGTGGGGCAGTACTTC; cdr3_aa: CASSPVGQYF
d_call: -; clone_size: -; v_call: TRBV7-9; j_call: TRBJ1-4; cdr3_nt: TGTGCCGCTTCGTTGGCAGATAATGAAAAACTGTTTTTT; cdr3_aa: CAASLADNEKLFF
d_call: -; clone_size: medium-sized; v_call: TRBV4-1; j_call: TRBJ1-3; cdr3_nt: TGCGCCAGCAGCCAACGGGGGGGGCCCGGAAACACCATATATTTT; cdr3_aa: CASSQRGGPGNTIYF
d_call: TRBD2; clone_size: once; v_call: TRBV5-4; j_call: TRBJ2-1; cdr3_nt: TGTGCCAGCAGCTCTATAGCGGGAGGGATCGAGCAGTTCTTC; cdr3_aa: CASSSIAGGIEQFF
d_call: -; clone_size: -; v_call: TRBV7-9; j_call: TRBJ2-3; cdr3_nt: TGTGCCAGCAGCTTAACAGATACGCAGTATTTT; cdr3_aa: CASSLTDTQYF
d_call: -; clone_size: -; v_call: TRBV15; j_call: TRBJ2-1; cdr3_nt: TGTGCCACCAGCACAAGGGACTCGTACGATGATGAGCAGTTCTTC; cdr3_aa: CATSTRDSYDDEQFF
d_call: -; clone_size: -; v_call: TRBV4-1; j_call: TRBJ2-1; cdr3_nt: TGCGCCAGCAGCCAAACCCAGGGGACTGAGCAGTTCTTC; cdr3_aa: CASSQTQGTEQFF
d_call: -; clone_size: few; v_call: TRBV19; j_call: TRBJ1-2; cdr3_nt: TGTGCCAGTAGCCGTTCCTATGGCTACACCTTC; cdr3_aa: CASSRSYGYTF
d_call: -; clone_size: -; v_call: TRBV9; j_call: TRBJ2-7; cdr3_nt: TGTGCCAGCAGCGTAGTTCCCCGTAGTGAGCAGTACTTC; cdr3_aa: CASSVVPRSEQYF
d_call: -; clone_size: -; v_call: TRBV15; j_call: TRBJ2-2; cdr3_nt: TGTGCCACCAGCAGAGATAGTTCGGGTTTCACCGGGGAGCTGTTTTTT; cdr3_aa: CATSRDSSGFTGELFF
d_call: -; clone_size: -; v_call: TRBV4-3; j_call: TRBJ1-1; cdr3_nt: TGCGCCAGCAGCCAAGATTCGGGGGGACGGACTGAAGCTTTCTTT; cdr3_aa: CASSQDSGGRTEAFF
d_call: -; clone_size: -; v_call: TRBV19; j_call: TRBJ2-7; cdr3_nt: TGTGCCAGTAGTTTCCGGGACGGCGCCGACGAGCAGTACTTC; cdr3_aa: CASSFRDGADEQYF
d_call: -; clone_size: -; v_call: TRBV4-1; j_call: TRBJ2-7; cdr3_nt: TGCGCCAGCAGCCAAGTGGGGGGGACAGGCCTCTACTACGAGCAGTACTTC; cdr3_aa: CASSQVGGTGLYYEQYF
d_call: -; clone_size: -; v_call: TRBV27; j_call: TRBJ2-7; cdr3_nt: TGTGCCAGCAGTTCTTCCGGTATAGGGAACTACGAGCAGTACTTC; cdr3_aa: CASSSSGIGNYEQYF
d_call: TRBD2; clone_size: -; v_call: TRBV10-2; j_call: TRBJ2-3; cdr3_nt: TGCGCCAGCAGTGGAGATTACGAGCGGGAGTCCCCCACAGATACGCAGTATTTT; cdr3_aa: CASSGDYERESPTDTQYF